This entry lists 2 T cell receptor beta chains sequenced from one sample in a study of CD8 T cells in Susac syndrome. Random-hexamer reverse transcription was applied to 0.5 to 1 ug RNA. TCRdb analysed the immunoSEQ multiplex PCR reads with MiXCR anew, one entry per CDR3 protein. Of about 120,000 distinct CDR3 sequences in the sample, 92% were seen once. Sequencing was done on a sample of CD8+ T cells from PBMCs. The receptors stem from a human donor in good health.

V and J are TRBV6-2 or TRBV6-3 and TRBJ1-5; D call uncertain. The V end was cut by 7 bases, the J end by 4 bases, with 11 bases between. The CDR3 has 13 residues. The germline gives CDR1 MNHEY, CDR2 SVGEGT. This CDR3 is CASTVSRNQPQHF. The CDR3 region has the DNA TGTGCCAGCACTGTTTCGAGGAATCAGCCCCAGCATTTT.

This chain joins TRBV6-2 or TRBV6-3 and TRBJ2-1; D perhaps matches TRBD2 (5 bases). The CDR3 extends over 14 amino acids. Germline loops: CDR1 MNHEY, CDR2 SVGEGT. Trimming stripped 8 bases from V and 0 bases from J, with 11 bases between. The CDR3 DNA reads TGTGCCAGCGCCGGACTGGACTCCTACAATGAGCAGTTCTTC. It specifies CASAGLDSYNEQFF.